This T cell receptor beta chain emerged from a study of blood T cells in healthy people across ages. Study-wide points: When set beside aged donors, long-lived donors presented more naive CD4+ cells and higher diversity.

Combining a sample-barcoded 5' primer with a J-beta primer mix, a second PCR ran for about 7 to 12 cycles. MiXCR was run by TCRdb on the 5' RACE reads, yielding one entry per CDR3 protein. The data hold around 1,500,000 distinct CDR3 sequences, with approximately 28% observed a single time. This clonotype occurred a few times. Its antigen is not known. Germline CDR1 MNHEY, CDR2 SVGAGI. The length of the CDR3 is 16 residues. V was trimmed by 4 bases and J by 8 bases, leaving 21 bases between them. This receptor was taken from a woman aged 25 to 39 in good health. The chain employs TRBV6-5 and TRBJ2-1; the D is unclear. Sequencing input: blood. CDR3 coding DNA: TGTGCCAGCAGTTCTCGTCCCCTCCGGCCGGTCGATGAGCAGTTCTTC. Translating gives CASSSRPLRPVDEQFF.